Each of the 28 T cell receptor beta chains below was sequenced from the same sample in a study of early T cells in non-severe SARS-CoV-2 infection (dated by TCRdb to the early 2020s). Preparation of the library involved 5' RACE. The data were produced on a NextSeq 500. Starting from the raw public reads, TCRdb applied fastp trimming at Q25, assembled clones with MiXCR and retained in-frame beta chains. Merged by CDR3 protein, the rows form single entries marked with the most common genes and DNA. A total of some 64,000 distinct CDR3 sequences appear in this sample, 7% to 9.5% of them only once. Roughly an eighth of the sample is held by the ten biggest clonotypes. The material sequenced was whole blood, taken at baseline. Receptor source: an adult who was a healthcare worker with PCR-confirmed SARS-CoV-2 infection or an uninfected control (not recorded which).

This clonotype has ten or more counts. J is TRBJ2-1 and V is TRBV7-6; 9 bases line up with TRBD2. The CDR3 consists of 15 residues. CDR1 SGHVS and CDR2 FNYEAQ come from the germline V gene. Trimming removed 1 base from V and 8 bases from J; junction bases left unmatched: 6. CDR3 coding DNA: TGTGCCAGCAGCTTAGATAGCGGGAGTAGGGATGAGCAGTTCTTC. It encodes CASSLDSGSRDEQFF.

A few counts support this clonotype. The chain is built from TRBV20-1 and TRBJ2-5; D is uncertain. The ends were cut back, 3 bases at V and 4 bases at J, with 18 bases in the middle. The CDR3 has 15 residues. Germline V lookup: CDR1 DFQATT, CDR2 SNEGSKA (reference sequence). The CDR3 coding sequence is TGCAGTGCTAGTGGGTTACAGCACAATCGAGAGACCCAGTACTTC. It is translated as CSASGLQHNRETQYF.

This clonotype was observed many times. The chain couples TRBV20-1 to TRBJ2-1; no clear D. Germline lookup yields CDR1 DFQATT and CDR2 SNEGSKA (reference sequence). The CDR3 is made up of 15 amino acids. V was clipped by 0 bases and J by 3 bases, with 12 bases between them. The CDR3: CSARDPGISYNEQFF. The DNA of the CDR3 is TGCAGTGCTAGAGATCCTGGGATAAGCTACAATGAGCAGTTCTTC.

This clonotype appeared many times. V and J are TRBV29-1 and TRBJ1-1; TRBD1 matches 7 bases. In germline, CDR1 is SQVTM, CDR2 ANQGSEA. Trimming took 7 bases from V and 1 from J; bases not matched to a gene: 6. The CDR3 runs to 13 residues. CDR3 DNA: TGCAGCGCTGCACAGGGGACGAACACTGAAGCTTTCTTT. Translated: CSAAQGTNTEAFF.

This clonotype was picked up many times. The CDR3 nucleotides read TGTGCCAGCAGTTACTCACTAGACTGGTCCTACAATGAGCAGTTCTTC. It specifies CASSYSLDWSYNEQFF. The chain joins TRBV27 to TRBJ2-1; D might be TRBD2 (5 bases). From germline, CDR1 is MNHEY and CDR2 SMNVEV (reference sequence). Deletions cut 4 bases from V and 1 base from J, with 14 bases between. The CDR3 is 16 residues long.

The rearrangement links TRBV20-1 to TRBJ2-5; 8 bases fit TRBD1. Germline CDR1 DFQATT, CDR2 SNEGSKA (reference sequence). This CDR3 region has 14 residues. J was trimmed by 5 bases and V by 6 bases; bases with no gene match: 11. CDR3 sequence: CSAPDRVRYETQYF. DNA for the CDR3: TGCAGTGCCCCGGACAGGGTCCGTTATGAGACCCAGTACTTC.

A few counts support this clonotype. The V and J genes are TRBV10-2 and TRBJ2-3; TRBD2 matches 8 bases. The CDR3 runs 14 residues. Germline V gene data show CDR1 as WSHSY and CDR2 as SAAADI. J lost 2 bases, V lost 7 bases, and 5 bases had no gene match. DNA for the CDR3: TGCGCCAGCAAATACGGGAGGGACACAGATACGCAGTATTTT. This translates into CASKYGRDTDTQYF.

The chain employs TRBV5-8 and TRBJ1-5; D unresolved. Trimming pared 4 bases from V and 2 bases from J, leaving 7 bases between. The CDR3 is 13 residues long. The germline gives CDR1 SGHTS, CDR2 YDEGEE. The CDR3 sequence is CASSPWGNQPQHF. As DNA, the CDR3 is TGTGCCAGCAGCCCCTGGGGCAATCAGCCCCAGCATTTT. Full variable domain (missing parts from reference TRBV5-8 and TRBJ1-5): EAGVTQSPTHLIKTRGQQATLRCSPISGHTSVYWYQQALGLGLQFLLWYDEGEERNRGNFPPRFSGRQFPNYSSELNVNALELEDSALYLCASSPWGNQPQHFGDGTRLSIL.

In this sample, this clonotype turned up many times. The chain has TRBV6-2 or TRBV6-3 and TRBJ2-3; unclear D gene. There are 11 residues in the CDR3. Germline-derived CDR1 and CDR2 are MNHEY and SVGEGT. The V gene lost 4 bases and the J gene lost 4 bases, with 3 bases spanning the gap. The CDR3 nucleotides are TGTGCCAGCAGTTTCCCAGATACGCAGTATTTT. Translated: CASSFPDTQYF.

This clonotype occurred a few times. The chain carries TRBV3-1 and TRBJ2-2, with D unresolved. This CDR3 has 14 residues. Germline V CDR1 and CDR2: LGHDT, YNNKEL (reference sequence). Trimming removed 4 bases from V and 5 bases from J, with 11 bases in between. The CDR3 nucleotides read TGTGCCAGCAGCCTTTACGACCAAACCGGGGAGCTGTTTTTT. Protein: CASSLYDQTGELFF.

This clonotype was counted between two and nine times. This chain uses TRBV7-9 with TRBJ1-5; no definite D call. Trimming pared 1 base from V and 7 bases from J, leaving 8 bases between. Germline CDR1 and CDR2: SEHNR and FQNEAQ (reference sequence). The CDR3 has 13 residues. The CDR3 DNA sequence: TGTGCCAGCAGCTTAGGCGGGTGGCAGCCCCAGCATTTT. It is translated as CASSLGGWQPQHF.

This clonotype was seen a handful of times. This rearrangement joins TRBV7-2 to TRBJ1-1, with a weak D call TRBD1 (6 bases). The germline CDR1 and CDR2 sequences are SGHTA and FQGNSA. V lost 6 bases and J 1 base, leaving 15 bases between the germline ends. This CDR3 is 15 amino acids long. The CDR3 nucleotides are TGTGCCAGCAGACTGGGGGGCAGGAAGAACACTGAAGCTTTCTTT. Residues: CASRLGGRKNTEAFF.

The chain carries TRBV27 and TRBJ2-7; 10 bases line up with TRBD2. V shed 3 bases and J 6 bases; nucleotides not matched to a gene: 8. The CDR3 covers 15 residues. Germline values: CDR1 MNHEY, CDR2 SMNVEV (reference sequence). The chain's CDR3 is CASSFGAGGPREQYF. The CDR3, as DNA: TGTGCCAGCAGTTTTGGAGCGGGAGGGCCTCGCGAGCAGTACTTC.

At least ten counts were recorded for this clonotype. The rearrangement joins TRBV6-2 or TRBV6-3 to TRBJ2-7; tentatively, D is TRBD2 (5 bases). Germline lookup yields CDR1 MNHEY and CDR2 SVGEGT. Trimming took 6 bases from V and 4 from J, leaving 10 bases between them. The CDR3 runs to 12 residues. CDR3 loop: CASRRTGYEQYF. The CDR3 DNA is TGTGCCAGCAGACGGACGGGATACGAGCAGTACTTC.

This clonotype was detected ten times or more. V and J are TRBV2 and TRBJ2-7, with D maybe TRBD2 (5 bases). Trimming shortened V by 7 bases and J by 2 bases, and 15 bases separated the two germline ends. The length of the CDR3 is 14 residues. Germline loops: CDR1 SNHLY, CDR2 FYNNEI. The CDR3 DNA follows: TGTGCCAGCACTTTAAGCGGAACCACCTACGAGCAGTACTTC. Protein: CASTLSGTTYEQYF.

This clonotype was detected ten times or more. This sequence joins TRBV12-3 or TRBV12-4 and TRBJ1-4; 9 positions match TRBD1. The CDR3 consists of 17 residues. The V and J ends lost 7 bases and 2 bases, in that order; junction bases with no gene match: 11. Here the CDR3 reads CASTVGQGHWTNEKLFF. CDR3 sequence (DNA): TGTGCCAGCACCGTCGGACAGGGGCATTGGACTAATGAAAAACTGTTTTTT.

This clonotype was observed many times. The chain has TRBV7-4 and TRBJ2-7, with 12 bases matching TRBD2. The germline V gene encodes CDR1 SGHVT and CDR2 SQSDAQ. J lost 1 base, V lost 0 bases, and 13 bases had no gene match. The CDR3 contains 20 residues. The CDR3 nucleotides read TGTGCCAGCAGCTTAGCGGCTCAGCTAGCGGGAGGGGGTAGATCCTACGAGCAGTACTTC. Its protein is CASSLAAQLAGGGRSYEQYF. Combining the CDR3 with reference TRBV7-4 and TRBJ2-7 gives the whole variable domain GAGVSQSPRYKVAKRGRDVALRCDSISGHVTLYWYRQTLGQGSEVLTYSQSDAQRDKSGRPSGRFSAERPERSVSTLKIQRTEQGDSAVYLCASSLAAQLAGGGRSYEQYFGPGTRLTVT.

This clonotype was seen a handful of times. The rearrangement uses TRBV20-1 and TRBJ2-3, with TRBD2 matching over 12 bases. Germline trimming cut 0 bases from V and 3 bases from J; bases unmatched to any gene: 4. This CDR3 has 16 amino acids. In germline, CDR1 is DFQATT, CDR2 SNEGSKA (reference sequence). In DNA form, the CDR3 reads TGCAGTGCTAGAGATCCCGGGACTAGCGGGACAGATACGCAGTATTTT. Translated, it gives CSARDPGTSGTDTQYF.

In nucleotides, the CDR3 is TGTGCCAGCTGCCGGGACAGCTTAAATGCGAACACCGGGGAGCTGTTTTTT. Its translation is CASCRDSLNANTGELFF. The chain has TRBV2 and TRBJ2-2; TRBD1 agrees at 7 bases. Trimming at V came to 8 bases and at J to 0 bases, leaving 12 bases not matched to a gene. This CDR3 has 17 residues. Germline V lookup: CDR1 SNHLY, CDR2 FYNNEI.

The chain has TRBV20-1 and TRBJ1-5; weak D call: TRBD1 (5 bases). Looked up from germline, CDR1 is DFQATT and CDR2 is SNEGSKA (reference sequence). The CDR3 consists of 13 residues. V was trimmed by 6 bases and J by 5 bases, leaving 14 bases between them. The chain's CDR3 is CSAGDGFDQPQHF. Here the CDR3 DNA reads TGCAGTGCGGGGGACGGGTTTGATCAGCCCCAGCATTTT.

This chain uses TRBV7-2 with TRBJ2-1; 10 bases fit TRBD2. With V trimmed by 5 bases and J by 5 bases, 9 bases remained unmatched. The CDR3 is made up of 16 amino acids. Germline-derived CDR1 and CDR2 are SGHTA and FQGNSA. The CDR3 DNA follows: TGTGCCAGCAGCCTCCAAGCGGGAGGGCCCCACAATGAGCAGTTCTTC. Protein: CASSLQAGGPHNEQFF.

This clonotype has at least ten counts. The CDR3 DNA reads TGTGCCAGCAGCGTAGGTTGGCAGAGGGACACTGAAGCTTTCTTT. Protein: CASSVGWQRDTEAFF. The chain combines TRBV9 with TRBJ1-1, with D hard to call. With 0 bases removed from V and 3 bases from J, the gap between germline ends came to 12 bases. The V gene's germline CDR1 is SGDLS and CDR2 YYNGEE. The CDR3 has 15 amino acids.

In this sample, this clonotype turned up a few times. The chain couples TRBV20-1 to TRBJ2-1; D is perhaps TRBD2 (6 bases). Per germline, CDR1 DFQATT and CDR2 SNEGSKA (reference sequence). The V and J ends lost 6 bases and 0 bases respectively, with 12 bases between them. CDR3 size: 14 residues. The CDR3 DNA reads TGCAGTGCCTGGGCGGGGAGCTCCTACAATGAGCAGTTCTTC. Translated: CSAWAGSSYNEQFF.

This clonotype was counted many times. The CDR3 region is CASSLTVTTGANVLTF. The DNA of the CDR3 is TGTGCCAGCAGCTTAACCGTCACCACTGGGGCCAACGTCCTGACTTTC. The chain recombines TRBV7-3 with TRBJ2-6, with D hard to call. The V end was cut by 0 bases, the J end by 2 bases, with 8 bases between. The CDR3 totals 16 residues. Germline V gene lookup returns CDR1 SGHTA and CDR2 FQGTGA.

Regarding this clonotype: At one boundary the junction diverges from the germline segment, which might be a read error. The chain recombines TRBV7-7 with TRBJ2-3; D is ambiguous. Germline V gene lookup returns CDR1 SSHAT and CDR2 FNYEAQ (reference sequence). The CDR3 consists of 15 residues. CDR3 residues: CASSLAGRGTDTQYF. Here the CDR3 DNA reads TGTGCTAGCAGCTTGGCCGGCCGAGGCACAGATACGCAGTATTTT.

This chain uses TRBV15 with TRBJ1-1, with D possibly matching TRBD1 (5 bases). This CDR3 spans 13 amino acids. V was pared by 3 bases and J by 12 bases, with 17 bases between. The germline V gene encodes CDR1 LNHNV and CDR2 YYDKDF (reference sequence). The CDR3: CATSSQMEGRTFF. The CDR3 nucleotides read TGTGCCACCAGCAGCCAGATGGAGGGGCGAACTTTCTTT.

This CDR3 reads CASSLAKGGPSDGETQYF. The CDR3 DNA reads TGCGCCAGCAGCTTGGCCAAAGGGGGGCCGTCGGATGGGGAGACCCAGTACTTC. The chain employs TRBV5-1 and TRBJ2-5; D assignment may be TRBD1 or TRBD2 (6 bases each). The germline V and J ends were trimmed by 0 bases and 5 bases, with 23 bases remaining between them. Germline loops: CDR1 SGHRS, CDR2 YFSETQ. CDR3 size: 18 residues.

This clonotype was seen a few times. The genes are TRBV11-2 and TRBJ2-7; TRBD1 matches 7 bases. The germline V gene encodes CDR1 SGHAT and CDR2 FQNNGV. This CDR3 spans 16 amino acids. The J segment lost 6 bases and the V segment lost 5 bases, leaving 16 bases of the junction unmatched. The CDR3 region has the DNA TGTGCCAGCAGCCCGTCTGGGACAGCTCCCCCCGGCGAGCAGTACTTC. It codes for CASSPSGTAPPGEQYF.